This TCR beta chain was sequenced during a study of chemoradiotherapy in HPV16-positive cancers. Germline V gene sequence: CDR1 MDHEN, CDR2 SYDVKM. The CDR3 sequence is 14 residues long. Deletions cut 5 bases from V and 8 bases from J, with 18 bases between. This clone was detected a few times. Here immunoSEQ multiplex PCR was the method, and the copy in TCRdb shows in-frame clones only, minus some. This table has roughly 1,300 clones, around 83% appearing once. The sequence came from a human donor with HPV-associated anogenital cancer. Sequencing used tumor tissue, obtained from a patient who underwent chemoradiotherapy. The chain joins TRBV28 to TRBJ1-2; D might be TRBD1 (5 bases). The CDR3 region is CASSLAGAGRGYTF. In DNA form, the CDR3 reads TGTGCCAGCAGTCTTGCCGGGGCCGGGAGGGGCTACACCTTC.